This T cell receptor (beta chain) was documented in a study of OX40 agonist ivuxolimab in advanced cancers. Study-level information: Those enrolled were 82.7% male, with a mean age of approximately 60 years and ages from 23 to 79. Earlier treatment with anti-PD-1, anti-PD-L1 or anti-CTLA-4 was permitted, and roughly 40% had received some. Two patients with cutaneous melanoma and one with hepatocellular carcinoma, three in total, showed partial responses.

Sequenced by immunoSEQ multiplex PCR; TCRdb stores in-frame clones only, minus some. This repertoire shows tens of thousands of clones, approximately 90% found once; its top ten account for more than 1.5%. CDR3 size: 18 residues. V was pared by 2 bases and J by 4 bases, with 23 bases between. Germline V gene sequence: CDR1 SGHAT, CDR2 FQNNGV. The rearrangement links TRBV11-2 to TRBJ1-1; TRBD1 might be the D (6 bases). This TCR was recovered from an adult with an advanced solid tumor such as melanoma, head and neck, liver or kidney cancer. The sample in question was CD4+ or CD8+ T cells sorted from blood, obtained in a trial of the OX40 agonist ivuxolimab. The CDR3 sequence is CASSLRLQGLSVGTEAFF. The CDR3 DNA follows: TGTGCCAGCAGCTTACGCCTCCAGGGGCTATCCGTGGGCACTGAAGCTTTCTTT. Drawing the rest from reference TRBV11-2 and TRBJ1-1, the complete variable domain is EAGVAQSPRYKIIEKRQSVAFWCNPISGHATLYWYQQILGQGPKLLIQFQNNGVVDDSQLPKDRFSAERLKGVDSTLKIQPAKLEDSAVYLCASSLRLQGLSVGTEAFFGQGTRLTVV.